The 6 T cell receptor beta chains reported below all come from one sample, sequenced in a study of cytomegalovirus exposure and HLA in healthy donors. Primers for the PCR totalled 60 Vbeta and 13 Jbeta. Sequencing was performed with immunoSEQ multiplex PCR; in TCRdb, only in-frame clones are kept and a portion is missing. The sample has more than 150,000 clones; roughly 82% are singletons. Sequencing was performed on PBMCs. Receptor source: a girl aged 2 to 10 in good health and CMV-seropositive.

The chain links TRBV7-9 to TRBJ1-2; D unclear. Germline V CDR1 and CDR2: SEHNR, FQNEAQ (reference sequence). This CDR3 spans 14 amino acids. The V end was cut by 1 base, the J end by 2 bases, with 8 bases between. CDR3 amino acids: CASSLVISNYGYTF. The CDR3 bases are TGTGCCAGCAGCTTAGTCATTTCCAACTATGGCTACACCTTC.

The chain carries TRBV28 and TRBJ2-5; no clear D gene. V was trimmed by 1 base and J by 4 bases, leaving 10 bases between them. The germline V gene has CDR1 MDHEN and CDR2 SYDVKM. This CDR3 has 14 residues. CDR3 loop: CASSLYERRETQYF. For the CDR3, the DNA is TGTGCCAGCAGTTTATATGAGAGGCGAGAGACCCAGTACTTC.

This clone appeared a single time. The chain links TRBV9 to TRBJ2-1; weak D call: TRBD1 (5 bases). V lost 4 bases, J lost 4 bases, and 9 bases lay in between. Per the germline V gene, CDR1 is SGDLS and CDR2 is YYNGEE. This CDR3 has 13 amino acids. The CDR3 DNA is TGTGCCAGCAGCTTACAGGATTACAATGAGCAGTTCTTC. It specifies CASSLQDYNEQFF.

This clone was counted only a few times. In nucleotides, the CDR3 is TGTGCCAGCAGCTTCGACAGGGAATACTATGGCTACACCTTC. Residues: CASSFDREYYGYTF. V gene TRBV5-4 combines with J gene TRBJ1-2, with TRBD1 matching 7 bases. With 2 bases clipped from V and 3 bases from J, the junction kept 4 bases outside the gene matches. Per germline, CDR1 SGHNT and CDR2 YYREEE (reference sequence). The CDR3 consists of 14 residues.

This sequence joins TRBV6-6 and TRBJ1-3; a weak D match, TRBD1 (5 bases). Germline-derived CDR1 and CDR2 are MNHNY and SVGAGI (reference sequence). The CDR3 has 13 amino acids. Trimming shortened V by 6 bases and J by 8 bases, and 14 bases separated the two germline ends. CDR3 bases: TGTGCCAGCAGGAGACAGATGCCTGACACCATATATTTT. It specifies CASRRQMPDTIYF.

The chain combines TRBV9 with TRBJ2-1; 7 bases align to TRBD2. Trimming at V came to 2 bases and at J to 2 bases, leaving 1 base not matched to a gene. This CDR3 region has 14 residues. Germline V gene sequence: CDR1 SGDLS, CDR2 YYNGEE. The CDR3 DNA sequence: TGTGCCAGCAGCGTGGGGAGGGCCTACAATGAGCAGTTCTTC. Protein sequence: CASSVGRAYNEQFF.